This TCR beta chain was identified in a study of T cell responses to AZD1222 COVID-19 vaccine. Study-wide results and limits: Epitopes outside B.1.351 and B.1.1.7 mutated regions reportedly drew nearly half of spike TCRs. Among the donors, most were white British and more were female, and clonal diversity was possibly underestimated. Only a handful of AZD1222 recipients, about six in all, had baseline seropositivity.

Researchers grouped second doses given at about 4 or about 12 weeks into one pool. Details on this clone: Antigen: not known.

This table comes from immunoSEQ multiplex PCR, and its TCRdb copy is limited to in-frame clones, with some not included. This table has around 140,000 clones, about 91% appearing once. The clonotype originates from an adult who received the AZD1222 COVID-19 vaccine. The sample here was peripheral blood, taken 28 days after the second AZD1222 dose.

The CDR3 DNA is TGCGCCAGCAGCCCCGGGACAGGGGGCAAAGAGACCCAGTACTTC. Translated, it gives CASSPGTGGKETQYF. This chain links TRBV5-1 with TRBJ2-5, with 12 nucleotides matching TRBD1. V lost 4 bases, J lost 3 bases, and 4 bases stayed unmatched. The CDR3 consists of 15 residues. Germline CDR1 SGHRS, CDR2 YFSETQ.